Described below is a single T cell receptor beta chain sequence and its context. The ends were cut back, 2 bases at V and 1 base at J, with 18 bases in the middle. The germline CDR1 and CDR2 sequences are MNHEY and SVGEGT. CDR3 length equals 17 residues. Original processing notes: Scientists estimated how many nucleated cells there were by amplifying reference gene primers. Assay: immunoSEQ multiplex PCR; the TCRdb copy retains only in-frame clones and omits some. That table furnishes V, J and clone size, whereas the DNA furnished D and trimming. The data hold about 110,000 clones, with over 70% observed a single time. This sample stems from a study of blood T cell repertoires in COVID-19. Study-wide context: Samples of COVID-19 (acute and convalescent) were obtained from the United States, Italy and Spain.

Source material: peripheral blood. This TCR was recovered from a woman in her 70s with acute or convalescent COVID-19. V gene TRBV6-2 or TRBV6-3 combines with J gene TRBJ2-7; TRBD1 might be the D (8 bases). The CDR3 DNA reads TGTGCCAGCAGTTACAGAAGCGGGACAGGCAGATCCTACGAGCAGTACTTC. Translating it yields CASSYRSGTGRSYEQYF.